This T cell receptor beta chain was observed in a study of blood T cells in healthy people across ages. Germline loops: CDR1 SGHRS, CDR2 YFSETQ. V lost 4 bases to trimming and J lost 2 bases; unmatched junction nucleotides: 10. This CDR3 is 16 amino acids long. Using a J-beta primer mix together with a sample-barcoded 5' primer, a second PCR was run for about 6 to 11 cycles. TCRdb analysed the 5' RACE reads with MiXCR anew, one entry per CDR3 protein. The sample consists of around 1,700,000 distinct CDR3 sequences, 28% of them appearing once. Study observations and caveats: The study found more naive CD4+ cells and higher diversity in long-lived than aged donors.

Concerning this clonotype: The antigen remains unidentified.

The gene calls are TRBV5-1 and TRBJ2-7, with TRBD1 identical over 9 bases. The sequence was obtained from a woman between 25 and 40 years old in good health. What was sequenced was blood. The CDR3, as DNA: TGCGCCAGCAGCCACGCCCGCGGGACAGGGACCTACGAGCAGTACTTC. Protein product: CASSHARGTGTYEQYF.